This record covers a single TCR beta chain. Its cognate antigen has yet to be identified. No per-base quality is available; no much larger clone lies one base away. Receptor amplification or capture employed the immunoSEQ multiplex PCR assay. The multiplex PCR relied on a mix of 60 forward primers for TCR Vbeta segments and 13 reverse primers for TCR Jbeta segments. A multiplex PCR assay on genomic DNA amplified the CDR3 region of rearranged TCR beta genes. On the Illumina HiSeq System, the amplified TCR beta libraries were sequenced as 87-base-pair reads. The study's processing was this. A later analysis tallied 70 million to 100 million unique TCR beta chains across the 610 or so repertoires, and 10 million to 11 million of those chains were shared by two or more donors. Raw reads were error-corrected and collapsed into unique sequences by a nearest-neighbor algorithm in which closely related sequences were merged to remove PCR and sequencing errors. Alignment of CDR3 sequences to IMGT reference sequences was used to assign V, D and J gene segments. For a sequence to be retained, at least a six-nucleotide match to both a V gene segment and a J gene segment was required. Rearrangements were called productive when the CDR3 lacked stop codons and stayed in frame with V and J; all others were non-productive. Following IMGT convention, CDR3 was defined as the stretch from the second conserved V-encoded cysteine to the conserved J-encoded phenylalanine. Sequences without an unambiguous match to a single V gene segment were excluded from the earlier analysis of a few hundred of the donors. An earlier analysis of fewer than 750 of the donors called V segments functional above 56.7% productive rearrangements and segregating when the between-donor standard deviation exceeded 5%. A statistical classification framework was built to diagnose cytomegalovirus status from the catalog of TCR beta chain sequences. V and J gene assignment, in a later analysis, came from comparing TCR nucleotide sequences with IMGT/GENE-DB human TR gene sequences. In a later analysis, CDR3 sequences and most-parsimonious VDJ recombination scenarios were assigned using the TCRdist pipeline. In a later analysis, every TCR beta chain was defined by the combination of its CDR3 amino acid sequence and its V-gene family, and reads without a unique V-gene family were dropped. As a way to deal with suspected cross-contamination and a sequencing artifact, a later analysis dropped 640 or so nucleotide sequences that were highly shared and had low generation probability. A later analysis calculated a clonal expansion index for each public chain from normalized within-repertoire ranks of inferred template counts. A later analysis computed generation probabilities with a VDJ recombination model fitted to out-of-frame rearrangements, and checked the results against IGoR. In a later analysis, TCR-TCR, TCR-HLA and TCR-CMV co-occurrence was scored with hypergeometric tests, and a repertoire-size bias correction was applied to TCR pairs. False discovery rates were estimated in a later analysis by permuting HLA or CMV assignments 20 times. In a later analysis, co-occurring TCRs were grouped using DBSCAN, with TCRdist sequence similarity added in when clustering inside HLA-allele-positive subsets. For co-occurrence clustering, repertoires with fewer than 30,000 or more than 120,000 public chains were excluded, along with five or six repertoires with anomalous nucleotide sharing. The source is immuneACCESS, and TCRdb retained only in-frame sequences with V and J called. Part of the clones is not carried over; for the studies checked, unresolved V genes explain less than half of this, and the remainder is unexplained. V, J and clone size reflect that table, while D and trimming were determined from the DNA. The sample yields 60,000 to 90,000 clones; 70% were counted once. 9.7% of the sample is in the top ten clones.

CDR1 is given as SGHAT and CDR2 as FQNNGV, both from the germline V gene. From cysteine to phenylalanine, the CDR3 is 15 amino acids long. The CDR3 DNA has 45 bases and is translated from base 1. V drops 5 bases and J drops 7 bases, leaving 18 bases in between. This record belongs to a study of cytomegalovirus exposure and HLA in healthy donors (dated by TCRdb to between 2016 and 2019). The study in broad terms: An earlier analysis of several hundred of the donors reported approximately 300 Gb of sequence data and about 100 million unique TCR beta sequences from about 180 million T cells. The genetic ancestry cluster associated with self-reported Caucasian donors included approximately 85% of the 398 genotyped donors. All discovery cohort repertoires had been generated using a single sequencing platform. The study aimed to test whether signatures of past pathogen exposure could be identified by cataloging public T cell receptors. A separate validation cohort of about 110 different subjects was used in addition to the approximately 640-subject first cohort. Genome-wide SNP genotypes for about three fifths of the roughly 670 donors were used in a later genetic analysis, which treated that subset as a discovery cohort. The later analysis used no new phenotypic data to find candidate immune exposures, relying instead on TCR beta sequences and their occurrence across donors. A later analysis re-analyzed previously published TCR beta repertoires from hundreds of donors and added high-resolution HLA genotyping to study TCR occurrence patterns. High-throughput TCR immunosequencing, statistical association of individual TCRs with disease status, and machine learning were combined to predict cytomegalovirus infection status. The study used immunosequencing to profile the T cell repertoires of approximately 650 subjects and linked those repertoires to cytomegalovirus serostatus. On average, approximately 250,000 unique TCR beta nucleotide sequences were sequenced per donor among a few hundred genotyped donors of the cohort, with roughly 20% of those sequences being non-productive. Both class I and class II loci were covered by HLA typing, at four-digit resolution. Typing coverage varied by locus: roughly 620-630 donors for A, B, C, DRB1 and DQB1; approximately 560 for DQA1; more than 600 for DPA1; around 450 for DPB1. An earlier analysis of around 580 of the donors used high-throughput TCR beta sequencing to judge whether each TCR beta V gene segment behaved as functional or pseudogenic. A handful of DR-DQ haplotypes were handled as single units for association and clustering because linkage in the cohort was strong. About 300 gigabases of sequencing data and around 88 million unique TCR sequences made up an early release that covered under 750 HLA-typed donors. Donor age, sex, ethnicity and CMV serostatus were collected together with the repertoire data.

What the authors observed across the whole study: In a later analysis, several top co-occurrence clusters were reported to appear linked to parvovirus B19, influenza, CMV and Epstein-Barr virus. In a later genetic analysis, a missense DCLRE1C variant was associated with V-gene and J-gene trimming of TCR beta chains, and the association was replicated in an independent cohort. In both the original and validation cohorts, the classifier was reported to diagnose cytomegalovirus status with high specificity and sensitivity. It was suggested by the authors that the approach could potentially be generalized to other disease states and immunological phenotypes. Across donors, most TCR sequences were observed very rarely, whereas some public TCRs were present in many individuals. At a false discovery rate of 0.05, a later analysis linked 16,000 or so TCR beta sequences to specific HLA alleles. A group of highly shared sequence variants was considered likely to be a technical artifact of the sequencing pipeline. A further reported finding was that TCR beta sequences accurately predicted the HLA-A and HLA-B alleles for most subjects in the first cohort. In a later genetic analysis, fewer N-insertions in productive TCRs were reported among donors in an Asian-associated ancestry cluster than the approximately 710-donor mean. A later analysis found that HLA-associated TCR beta chains were more clonally expanded and had lower generation probabilities than equally common non-associated chains. Immune exposure information for the cohort was limited to CMV serostatus. Some IMGT-functional V segments, including TRBV6-2 and TRBV6-3, could not be distinguished by the 87-base-pair reads and were therefore excluded. Most CMV-associated TCR beta chains appeared to be HLA-restricted in a later analysis, and the HLA associations seemed to be driven largely by CMV exposure. Because counts were too low, seventeen rarely observed V segments, including chromosome 9 orphons, were excluded from the earlier analysis of a few hundred of the donors. Three of the identified cytomegalovirus-associated TCR beta chains were confirmed in vitro to be specific for cytomegalovirus antigens. The study listed around 160 TCR beta chains as associated with cytomegalovirus. When HLA alleles, especially DR and DQ, strongly co-occurred, TCR associations were difficult to assign to individual alleles. Broadly in line with IMGT annotations, most TCR beta V segments showed up in productive rearrangements about 87% or about 30% of the time in an earlier analysis of around 600 of the donors. Roughly uniform sequencing depth across donors was assumed in presence/absence analyses, although this assumption may not hold. Correlated functional status among segregating V segments might be attributable to linkage disequilibrium, but an unknown experimental factor could not be ruled out. In a later analysis, TCR association rates were found to vary across HLA loci, with the most associated TCRs seen for DRB1 alleles and the fewest for HLA-C alleles. Only TCR beta chains were sequenced in this cohort, and the absence of alpha or paired-chain data limited detectable features. Because some donors lacked HLA typing at each locus, the association tests relied only on the typed subset.

In total, approximately 700 healthy bone marrow donors made up the cohort. At the time of sampling, all cohort members were nominally healthy, though unrecorded immune exposures were likely present. The donor tested CMV seropositive and was one of the 289 seropositive cohort members. A peripheral blood sample was collected from each donor, and TCR beta sequencing was performed on peripheral blood mononuclear cells. Genomic DNA extraction from the blood cell samples was performed with the Qiagen DNeasy Blood Extraction Kit. Rearrangement joined TRBV11-2 to TRBJ2-1, with no reliable assignment of the D segment. The sequenced material came from PBMCs. The clonotype was recovered from a woman aged 45 to 65 in good health and CMV-seropositive. The base sequence is TGTGCCAGCAGCCTCATACCCAACCCAGGTAATGAGCAGTTCTTC. Its translation reads: CASSLIPNPGNEQFF.